This TCR beta chain was sequenced in a study of cytomegalovirus exposure and HLA in healthy donors. Whole-study findings and limits: With high specificity and sensitivity, the classifier reportedly diagnosed cytomegalovirus status. Among the sequence variants, a highly shared cluster was likely an artifact of sequencing.

13 Jbeta primers and 60 Vbeta primers were used for the PCR. Sequenced by immunoSEQ multiplex PCR; TCRdb stores in-frame clones only, minus some. Of 100,000 or so clones listed, about three quarters are singletons. As regards this clone: The antigen is unknown.

Per germline, CDR1 MNHEY and CDR2 SVGAGI. V trimming: 4 bases; J trimming: 5 bases; junction bases outside the gene matches: 10. CDR3 size: 15 residues. Source material: PBMCs. The chain couples TRBV6-5 to TRBJ2-7; 8 bases line up with TRBD2. The TCR sequence derives from a man aged 30 to 39 in good health and CMV-seropositive. CDR3 sequence reads: CASSSLSGGPDEQYF. The CDR3 nucleotides read TGTGCCAGCAGTTCCCTGTCGGGGGGGCCGGACGAGCAGTACTTC.